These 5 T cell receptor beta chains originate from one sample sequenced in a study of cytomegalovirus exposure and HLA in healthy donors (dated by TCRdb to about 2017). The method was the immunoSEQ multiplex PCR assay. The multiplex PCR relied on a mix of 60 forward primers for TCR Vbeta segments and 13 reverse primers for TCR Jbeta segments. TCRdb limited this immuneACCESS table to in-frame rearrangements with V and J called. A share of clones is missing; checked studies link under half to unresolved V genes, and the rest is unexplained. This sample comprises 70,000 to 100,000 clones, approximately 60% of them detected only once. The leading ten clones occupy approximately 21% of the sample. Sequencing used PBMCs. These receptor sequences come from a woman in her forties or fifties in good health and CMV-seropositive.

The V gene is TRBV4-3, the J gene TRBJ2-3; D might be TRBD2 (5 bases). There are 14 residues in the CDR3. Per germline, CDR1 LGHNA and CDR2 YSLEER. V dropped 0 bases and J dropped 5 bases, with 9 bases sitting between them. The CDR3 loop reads CASSQDLARDTQYF. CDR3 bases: TGCGCCAGCAGCCAAGACCTAGCCAGAGATACGCAGTATTTT.

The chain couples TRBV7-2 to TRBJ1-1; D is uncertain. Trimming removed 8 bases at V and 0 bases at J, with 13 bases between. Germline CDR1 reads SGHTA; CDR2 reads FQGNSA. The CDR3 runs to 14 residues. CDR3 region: CASGPRRMNTEAFF. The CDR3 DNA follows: TGTGCCAGCGGCCCGAGGAGAATGAACACTGAAGCTTTCTTT.

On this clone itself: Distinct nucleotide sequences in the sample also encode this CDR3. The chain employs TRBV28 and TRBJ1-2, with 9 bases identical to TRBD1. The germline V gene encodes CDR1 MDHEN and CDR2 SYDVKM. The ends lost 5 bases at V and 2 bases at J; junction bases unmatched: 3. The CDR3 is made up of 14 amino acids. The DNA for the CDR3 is TGTGCCAGCAGTCCGGGACAGGGAAACTATGGCTACACCTTC. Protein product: CASSPGQGNYGYTF.

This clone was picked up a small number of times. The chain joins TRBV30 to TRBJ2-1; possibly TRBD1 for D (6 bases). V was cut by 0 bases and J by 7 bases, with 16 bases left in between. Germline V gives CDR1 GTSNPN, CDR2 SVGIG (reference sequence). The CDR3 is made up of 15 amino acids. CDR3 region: CAWSVSWTVLNEQFF. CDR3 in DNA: TGTGCCTGGAGTGTGTCTTGGACAGTGTTGAATGAGCAGTTCTTC.

CDR3 residues: CASSEQGWIHEQYF. The DNA of the CDR3 is TGTGCCAGCTCAGAACAGGGGTGGATACACGAGCAGTACTTC. V is TRBV19 and J is TRBJ2-7; TRBD1 matches 7 bases. Germline V gives CDR1 LNHDA, CDR2 SQIVND (reference sequence). This CDR3 is built from 14 residues. Trimming cost V 9 bases and J 5 bases; bases outside gene matches: 13.